These 19 T cell receptor beta chains share one sample of origin, sequenced in a study of radiotherapy plus CTLA-4 blockade in lung cancer. Sequenced by immunoSEQ multiplex PCR; TCRdb stores in-frame clones only, minus some. This sample has more than 90,000 clones; around 90% occur once, and the top ten carry more than 4.5%. The source material was peripheral blood, sampled from a patient treated with radiotherapy plus ipilimumab. These receptors were taken from a human donor with non-small cell lung cancer that progressed on radiotherapy plus ipilimumab.

This clone appeared a single time. This rearrangement joins TRBV6-5 to TRBJ2-7; D gene unclear. The V and J ends lost 0 bases and 7 bases respectively, with 7 bases between them. CDR3 size: 12 residues. The germline V gene encodes CDR1 MNHEY and CDR2 SVGAGI. CDR3 protein: CASSYSLKEQYF. CDR3 nucleotide sequence: TGTGCCAGCAGTTACTCACTCAAAGAGCAGTACTTC.

The chain uses TRBV5-4 and TRBJ2-2; 9 bases map to TRBD1. The germline gives CDR1 SGHNT, CDR2 YYREEE (reference sequence). The V gene end was trimmed by 2 bases and the J gene end by 3 bases; junction bases not matched to a gene: 8. The CDR3 spans 17 residues. CDR3 sequence: CASSFTGQGVDTGELFF. The CDR3 region has the DNA TGTGCCAGCAGCTTCACGGGACAGGGTGTTGACACCGGGGAGCTGTTTTTT.

V is TRBV4-2 and J is TRBJ2-1, with D unresolved. The CDR3 extends over 12 amino acids. Trimming shortened V by 0 bases and J by 5 bases, and 2 bases separated the two germline ends. Germline lookup yields CDR1 LGHNA and CDR2 YNFKEQ. The CDR3: CASSQENNEQFF. CDR3 sequence (DNA): TGTGCCAGCAGCCAAGAAAACAATGAGCAGTTCTTC.

The chain combines TRBV6-1 with TRBJ2-1; 8 bases map to TRBD2. V shed 8 bases, J shed 4 bases, and the junction held 10 bases outside the gene matches. The CDR3 loop spans 15 amino acids. CDR1 is MNHNS and CDR2 is SASEGT in the germline V gene. The CDR3 reads CASALAGLSYNEQFF. In DNA form, the CDR3 reads TGTGCCAGCGCTTTAGCGGGACTTTCTTACAATGAGCAGTTCTTC.

This clone turned up a few times. The chain recombines TRBV19 with TRBJ1-4; no reliable D call. This CDR3 contains 12 residues. V lost 3 bases, J lost 4 bases, and 3 bases lay in between. From germline, CDR1 is LNHDA and CDR2 SQIVND (reference sequence). The CDR3 DNA is TGTGCCAGTAGTATGGGTAATGAAAAACTGTTTTTT. Its translation: CASSMGNEKLFF.

This chain connects TRBV19 to TRBJ1-3; D might be TRBD1 (5 bases). There are 14 residues in the CDR3. The germline gives CDR1 LNHDA, CDR2 SQIVND (reference sequence). V gave up 6 bases and J gave up 4 bases, with 13 bases separating them. DNA for the CDR3: TGTGCCAGTAGCGAGGGACGGTACGGAAACACCATATATTTT. Translating it yields CASSEGRYGNTIYF.

This chain links TRBV9 with TRBJ2-1; D uncertain. Germline V CDR1 and CDR2: SGDLS, YYNGEE. V lost 0 bases, J lost 1 base, and 8 bases lay in between. The CDR3 runs 15 residues. The CDR3 loop reads CASSVVGVSYNEQFF. The CDR3 nucleotides read TGTGCCAGCAGCGTAGTCGGAGTTTCCTACAATGAGCAGTTCTTC.

This chain connects TRBV27 to TRBJ2-1, with D hard to call. V lost 4 bases, J lost 9 bases, and 7 bases lay in between. This CDR3 contains 11 residues. Germline CDR1 and CDR2: MNHEY and SMNVEV (reference sequence). For the CDR3, the DNA is TGTGCCAGCAGTTCAGGACCTGAGCAGTTCTTC. Translated: CASSSGPEQFF.

V usage is TRBV5-1 and J usage is TRBJ2-5; D might be TRBD2 (7 bases). The V end lost 4 bases, the J end lost 3 bases, and 16 bases lay between the germline ends. Germline values: CDR1 SGHRS, CDR2 YFSETQ. CDR3 size: 15 residues. The CDR3 here is CASSPQGGEKETQYF. The CDR3 coding sequence is TGCGCCAGCAGCCCACAGGGAGGGGAGAAAGAGACCCAGTACTTC.

The chain employs TRBV4-1 and TRBJ1-2; 8 bases map to TRBD1. V lost 0 bases, J lost 7 bases, and 7 bases stayed unmatched. Germline CDR1 is MGHRA and CDR2 is YSYEKL. The length of the CDR3 is 15 residues. The CDR3 loop reads CASSQDGTGVPGYTF. CDR3 in DNA: TGCGCCAGCAGCCAAGACGGGACAGGAGTACCTGGCTACACCTTC.

V is TRBV7-8 and J is TRBJ2-1; 8 bases line up with TRBD2. CDR1 SGHVS and CDR2 FQNEAQ come from the germline V gene. The junction had 22 bases not matched to a gene; V was cut back by 7 bases and J by 5 bases. CDR3 length: 19 amino acids. This chain's CDR3 is CASTERSLAGYVRNNEQFF. CDR3 DNA sequence: TGTGCCAGCACCGAGAGGAGTCTAGCGGGTTATGTTCGAAACAATGAGCAGTTCTTC.

The V gene is TRBV6-5, the J gene TRBJ1-5, with unresolved D. Trimming left V 4 bases short and J 0 bases short, with 7 bases between. This CDR3 comprises 14 residues. Germline loops: CDR1 MNHEY, CDR2 SVGAGI. The CDR3 reads CASSSGYSNQPQHF. In DNA form, the CDR3 reads TGTGCCAGCAGTTCCGGCTATAGCAATCAGCCCCAGCATTTT.

The chain recombines TRBV28 with TRBJ2-3; 7 bases fit TRBD2. CDR3 length: 14 residues. V dropped 4 bases and J dropped 4; count of bases not matched to a gene: 5. The germline gives CDR1 MDHEN, CDR2 SYDVKM. CDR3 sequence reads: CASSSAGVSDTQYF. CDR3 bases: TGTGCCAGCAGTTCTGCGGGAGTGTCAGATACGCAGTATTTT.

The chain has TRBV10-1 and TRBJ2-5; D unclear. V was clipped by 3 bases and J by 1 base, with 6 bases between them. Germline lookup yields CDR1 WNHNN and CDR2 SYGVQD (reference sequence). The CDR3 sequence is 13 residues long. The CDR3 DNA sequence: TGCGCCAGCAGTGATGGCGGCCAAGAGACCCAGTACTTC. This translates into CASSDGGQETQYF.

The chain links TRBV11-2 to TRBJ2-2, with 8 bases aligning to TRBD2. The germline gives CDR1 SGHAT, CDR2 FQNNGV. The CDR3 loop spans 16 amino acids. V was clipped by 5 bases and J by 4 bases; unmatched bases: 9. The CDR3 nucleotides are TGTGCCAGCAGCAATCGGGGGGGCAGTGGCACCGGGGAGCTGTTTTTT. This encodes CASSNRGGSGTGELFF.

The genes are TRBV4-2 and TRBJ2-7; D not resolved. V was cut by 1 base and J by 2 bases, with 6 bases left in between. This CDR3 comprises 13 residues. From germline, CDR1 is LGHNA and CDR2 YNFKEQ. For the CDR3, the DNA is TGTGCCAGCAGCCAAGTGGCTGCCTACGAGCAGTACTTC. Translating it yields CASSQVAAYEQYF.

This clone was counted between two and nine times. This chain joins TRBV6-6 and TRBJ2-2; 8 nucleotides line up with TRBD2. Germline trimming cut 7 bases from V and 7 bases from J; bases unmatched to any gene: 8. Germline loops: CDR1 MNHNY, CDR2 SVGAGI (reference sequence). The CDR3 runs to 14 residues. CDR3 coding DNA: TGTGCCAGCAAGCCGGGACTAGAGGGCGGGGAGCTGTTTTTT. Translation: CASKPGLEGGELFF.

This clone appeared a few times. CDR3 sequence reads: CASSRQSMNTEAFF. The CDR3 coding sequence is TGTGCCAGCAGCAGACAAAGCATGAACACTGAAGCTTTCTTT. The chain recombines TRBV27 with TRBJ1-1; D unclear. V was clipped by 6 bases and J by 0 bases, with 11 bases between them. The CDR3 loop spans 14 amino acids. Germline loops: CDR1 MNHEY, CDR2 SMNVEV (reference sequence).

The chain links TRBV9 to TRBJ1-3; D perhaps matches TRBD1 (5 bases). Germline V gene lookup returns CDR1 SGDLS and CDR2 YYNGEE. Trimming took off 4 bases at V and 0 bases at J, with 11 bases between the two ends. The CDR3 consists of 15 residues. The CDR3 spells CASSRGTPSGNTIYF. The DNA of the CDR3 is TGTGCCAGCAGCAGGGGTACTCCCTCTGGAAACACCATATATTTT.